These 23 T cell receptor beta chains came from one sample sequenced in a study of metastatic and nonmetastatic thyroid tumors. No treatment had been given to any patient before thyroid surgery. TCRdb re-analyzed the PCR reads through MiXCR. There are about 4,800 clones in the sample; around 30% occur only once, and about a sixth lies in the top ten. The sample taken for sequencing was adjacent normal tissue. The receptor set was obtained from a male donor with papillary thyroid cancer or a benign thyroid nodule (not recorded which). Some clones in this sample may be carry-over from other donors' samples.

This clone is deemed medium-sized. The chain links TRBV19 to TRBJ2-4, with D unresolved. Trimming removed 4 bases at V and 0 bases at J, with 10 bases between. The CDR3 spans 15 residues. The germline V gene encodes CDR1 LNHDA and CDR2 SQIVND (reference sequence). CDR3 region: CASSNPGPAKNIQYF. In nucleotides, the CDR3 is TGTGCCAGTAGTAATCCGGGCCCAGCCAAAAACATTCAGTACTTC.

This clone is medium-sized (0.01 to 0.1%) in the sample. The chain joins TRBV7-2 to TRBJ1-1, with D perhaps matching TRBD1 (6 bases). The CDR3 consists of 13 residues. V gave up 5 bases and J gave up 8 bases, with 15 bases separating them. From germline, CDR1 is SGHTA and CDR2 FQGNSA. The CDR3, as DNA: TGTGCCAGCAGCCCTGGGACACCAATCGAAGCTTTCTTT. This translates into CASSPGTPIEAFF.

Written as DNA, the CDR3 is TGTGCCAGCAGTAATGCGGGGGCGCGGGAGCAGTACTTC. The encoded protein is CASSNAGAREQYF. V usage is TRBV6-4 and J usage is TRBJ2-7, with D maybe TRBD2 (7 bases). The germline gives CDR1 MRHNA, CDR2 SNTAGT. The CDR3 runs 13 residues. V gave up 5 bases and J gave up 7 bases, with 15 bases separating them.

By sample fraction, this clone is large. This sequence joins TRBV6-1 and TRBJ2-7, with 10 bases identical to TRBD1. The CDR3 runs to 13 residues. Germline CDR1 MNHNS, CDR2 SASEGT. J lost 4 bases, V lost 8 bases, and 5 bases had no gene match. The CDR3 sequence is CASPGTGDYEQYF. In DNA, the CDR3 is TGTGCCAGCCCCGGGACAGGGGATTACGAGCAGTACTTC.

The CDR3 sequence is CASSLGGAKDTQYF. CDR3 nucleotide sequence: TGTGCCAGCAGTCTAGGGGGCGCGAAAGATACGCAGTATTTT. The V gene is TRBV6-1, the J gene TRBJ2-3, with 7 positions matching TRBD1. The ends lost 5 bases at V and 5 bases at J; junction bases unmatched: 7. The germline V gene has CDR1 MNHNS and CDR2 SASEGT. The CDR3 extends over 14 amino acids.

In this sample, this clone turned up a few times. For the CDR3, the DNA is TGCGCCAGCAGCTTCGATGGGAACACTGAAGCTTTCTTT. Amino acids: CASSFDGNTEAFF. J is TRBJ1-1 and V is TRBV5-1; D not certain. Germline loops: CDR1 SGHRS, CDR2 YFSETQ. The CDR3 length is 13 residues. The V end lost 2 bases, the J end lost 1 base, and 6 bases lay between the germline ends.

This clone was seen more than once but under ten times. The V and J genes are TRBV6-1 and TRBJ2-3; 10 bases line up with TRBD2. Germline V gene sequence: CDR1 MNHNS, CDR2 SASEGT. V shed 6 bases and J 2 bases; nucleotides not matched to a gene: 5. This CDR3 contains 15 residues. Written as DNA, the CDR3 is TGTGCCAGCAGCAAACTAGCGGGACTCACAGATACGCAGTATTTT. It codes for CASSKLAGLTDTQYF.

There are a few counts of this clone. The chain couples TRBV7-8 to TRBJ2-1; no clear D gene. The germline gives CDR1 SGHVS, CDR2 FQNEAQ. The CDR3 consists of 14 residues. Trimming pared 5 bases from V and 4 bases from J, leaving 12 bases between. CDR3 DNA: TGTGCCAGCAGCCCCGGTGCTGCTTACAATGAGCAGTTCTTC. This codes for CASSPGAAYNEQFF.

This clone was counted a few times. J is TRBJ1-6 and V is TRBV16, with a possible D match to TRBD1 (5 bases). Germline CDR1 reads KGHSY; CDR2 reads FQNENV. V lost 0 bases to trimming and J lost 9 bases, with 9 bases between them. This CDR3 spans 14 amino acids. CDR3 DNA: TGTGCCAGCAGCCAATCAGGGGTCAGTTCACCCCTCCACTTT. Translation gives CASSQSGVSSPLHF.

This clone was counted a few times. This chain connects TRBV6-1 to TRBJ2-7; TRBD2 aligns across 9 bases. Germline V gene lookup returns CDR1 MNHNS and CDR2 SASEGT. The V segment lost 10 bases and the J segment 1 base; nucleotides outside the gene matches: 11. This CDR3 contains 15 residues. The CDR3 nucleotides are TGTGCCACCGTTGCCGGGACTAGCCGATCCTACGAGCAGTACTTC. This gives the protein CATVAGTSRSYEQYF.

This clone was observed a handful of times. The chain is built from TRBV6-1 and TRBJ2-7; 13 positions match TRBD2. J lost 3 bases, V lost 4 bases, and 6 bases had no gene match. Germline CDR1 MNHNS, CDR2 SASEGT. The CDR3 spans 16 residues. The CDR3 here is CASSVTTSGRDYEQYF. In DNA form, the CDR3 reads TGTGCCAGCAGTGTAACAACTAGCGGGAGGGACTACGAGCAGTACTTC.

This clone was detected only a few times. This chain connects TRBV12-3 or TRBV12-4 to TRBJ2-7; D is uncertain. The CDR3 consists of 12 residues. The ends were cut back, 5 bases at V and 6 bases at J, with 11 bases in the middle. In nucleotides, the CDR3 is TGTGCCAGCAGTCTGGCCGACGGCGAGCAGTACTTC. This codes for CASSLADGEQYF.

This clone is labeled as medium-sized. This sequence joins TRBV27 and TRBJ2-1; D remains ambiguous. Between the trimmed V and J ends, which lost 5 bases and 0 bases, there was a span of 11 bases. Germline V gene lookup returns CDR1 MNHEY and CDR2 SMNVEV (reference sequence). The CDR3 loop spans 15 amino acids. The CDR3 reads CASSAGSYSYNEQFF. DNA for the CDR3: TGTGCCAGCAGTGCCGGGTCCTACTCCTACAATGAGCAGTTCTTC.

A few counts support this clone. This chain links TRBV12-3 or TRBV12-4 with TRBJ1-5, with a weak D call TRBD1 (5 bases). V was trimmed by 6 bases and J by 7 bases, leaving 10 bases between them. The CDR3 totals 12 residues. CDR3 residues: CASRSGFQPQHF. The DNA of the CDR3 is TGTGCCAGCAGGTCAGGGTTCCAGCCCCAGCATTTT.

By proportion, this clone is large. This chain joins TRBV28 and TRBJ1-1, with a weak D call TRBD1 (5 bases). Between the trimmed V and J ends, which lost 6 bases and 3 bases, there was a span of 11 bases. Germline assignment: CDR1 MDHEN and CDR2 SYDVKM. The CDR3 covers 13 residues. The CDR3 nucleotides read TGTGCCAGCAGGGGGCAGGGTCACACTGAAGCTTTCTTT. Its translation: CASRGQGHTEAFF.

The rearrangement uses TRBV20-1 and TRBJ2-3; D unclear. V was trimmed by 1 base and J by 3 bases, leaving 5 bases between them. CDR3 length: 12 residues. Germline lookup yields CDR1 DFQATT and CDR2 SNEGSKA (reference sequence). In DNA form, the CDR3 reads TGCAGTGCTAGAGCCGGGACAGATACGCAGTATTTT. Amino acid sequence: CSARAGTDTQYF.

This clone has just a few counts. The V gene is TRBV6-1, the J gene TRBJ2-3; tentatively, D is TRBD2 (5 bases). The CDR3 length is 16 residues. Per germline, CDR1 MNHNS and CDR2 SASEGT. The V end lost 6 bases, the J end lost 4 bases, and 20 bases lay between the germline ends. CDR3 amino acids: CASRSPLVGGADTQYF. The CDR3 DNA is TGTGCCAGCAGGTCGCCCCTGGTAGGAGGCGCAGATACGCAGTATTTT.

This clone was counted a single time. This chain joins TRBV30 and TRBJ1-2; D is uncertain. The germline V gene encodes CDR1 GTSNPN and CDR2 SVGIG (reference sequence). CDR3 length: 13 amino acids. V dropped 2 bases and J dropped 7 bases, with 14 bases sitting between them. The CDR3 here is CAWSSTGISGYTF. CDR3 nucleotide sequence: TGTGCCTGGAGTAGTACGGGGATTAGTGGCTACACCTTC.

Sample share makes this clone medium-sized (0.01 to 0.1%). The V call is TRBV30, the J call TRBJ2-3, with 8 bases aligning to TRBD2. From germline, CDR1 is GTSNPN and CDR2 SVGIG (reference sequence). V lost 5 bases and J lost 5; bases outside the gene matches: 12. The CDR3 has 15 residues. This CDR3 is CAWEAGAGEEDTQYF. The DNA of the CDR3 is TGTGCCTGGGAAGCGGGAGCGGGAGAGGAAGATACGCAGTATTTT.

By frequency in the sample, this clone is medium-sized (0.01 to 0.1%). The chain carries TRBV11-2 and TRBJ1-2; D unclear. This CDR3 contains 13 residues. Germline lookup yields CDR1 SGHAT and CDR2 FQNNGV. Between the trimmed V and J ends, which lost 4 bases and 6 bases, there was a span of 12 bases. The CDR3 DNA sequence: TGTGCCAGCAGCTCCTACGGTCTCAATGGCTACACCTTC. Translating gives CASSSYGLNGYTF.

By frequency in the sample, this clone is medium-sized. This rearrangement joins TRBV7-8 to TRBJ2-3; D gene uncertain. Trimming took off 5 bases at V and 0 bases at J, with 9 bases between the two ends. This CDR3 contains 14 residues. CDR1 is SGHVS, CDR2 FQNEAQ, per germline. The CDR3 region has the DNA TGTGCCAGCAGCCCCCTCGGGAGCACAGATACGCAGTATTTT. This sequence encodes CASSPLGSTDTQYF. The full variable domain, rest sourced from reference TRBV7-8 and TRBJ2-3, is GAGVSQSPRYKVAKRGQDVALRCDPISGHVSLFWYQQALGQGPEFLTYFQNEAQLDKSGLPSDRFFAERPEGSVSTLKIQRTQQEDSAVYLCASSPLGSTDTQYFGPGTRLTVL.

This clone was counted a few times. The gene calls are TRBV6-2 or TRBV6-3 and TRBJ1-6; perhaps TRBD1 as D (6 bases). The CDR3 has 17 amino acids. Germline V gene lookup returns CDR1 MNHEY and CDR2 SVGEGT. V dropped 4 bases and J dropped 7 bases, with 20 bases sitting between them. This CDR3 is CASSSPRGGSHNSPLHF. The CDR3, as DNA: TGTGCCAGCAGTTCCCCCCGAGGGGGGTCGCACAATTCACCCCTCCACTTT.

The rearrangement joins TRBV5-1 to TRBJ1-3; 8 bases fit TRBD1. From germline, CDR1 is SGHRS and CDR2 YFSETQ. The junction had 9 bases not matched to a gene; V was cut back by 4 bases and J by 0 bases. The CDR3 totals 17 residues. The CDR3 DNA reads as TGCGCCAGCAGCCAATACGGGACAGGCTTCTCTGGAAACACCATATATTTT. This codes for CASSQYGTGFSGNTIYF.